The present entry profiles one TCR beta chain with its context. These data originate in a study of chemoradiotherapy in HPV16-positive cancers. CDR1 and CDR2 from the germline V gene are LGHNA and YNFKEQ. The CDR3 contains 19 residues. The junction had 13 bases not matched to a gene; V was cut back by 0 bases and J by 5 bases. Clones were sequenced by immunoSEQ multiplex PCR, and TCRdb holds only the in-frame ones, with some missing. The profile covers 30,000 or so clones, with about four fifths appearing a single time and 5% to 7% taken by the ten largest. The chain links TRBV4-2 to TRBJ2-1, with TRBD2 matching 10 bases. Sample: blood, taken from a patient who underwent chemoradiotherapy. This clonotype was sampled from a human donor with HPV-associated anogenital cancer. The CDR3 bases are TGTGCCAGCAGCCAAGATATAGCGGGGGGTGTCTACAGTGACAATGAGCAGTTCTTC. Amino acids: CASSQDIAGGVYSDNEQFF.